Reported below is one T cell receptor beta chain. This clonotype has a handful of counts. What this receptor recognizes is not known. No clone much larger than this one lies a single base away; base qualities are absent. The data belong to a study of identical twins (dated by TCRdb to the mid-2010s). For the wider study: The study deep-sequenced TCR alpha and beta repertoires from monozygotic twins, unrelated adults of various ages and cord blood to test whether fetal clonotypes persist. To rule out contamination, replicate twin experiments were performed at different times with different library preparation protocols. What the work shows at the level of the full study, not this receptor alone: Out-of-frame TCR alpha sequences shared between twins showed an excess of low generation-probability sequences compared with coincidental sharing between unrelated individuals. Because the same donors could not be followed over many years, the conclusions relied on cross-sectional statistical analysis. Zero-insertion analyses could be partly confounded by invariant T cells such as MAIT and iNKT, although diverse VJ usage argued against such confounding for most clonotypes. In beta out-of-frame sequences, excess twin sharing was weaker, because having fewer shared sequences lowered the signal-to-noise ratio. In monozygotic twins, out-of-frame TCR alpha sharing was systematically underestimated by recombination models, although the models agreed with sharing between unrelated individuals. Fewer insertions were carried by abundant cord blood beta clonotypes; a weaker similar trend was observed in young adult naive repertoires, while no such trend was observed in memory repertoires.

Library preparation used 5' RACE. Sequencing relied on an Illumina HiSeq 2000. Template switching added a universal primer binding site, and the final cDNA carried a unique molecular identifier that allowed TCR cDNA molecules to be counted accurately. Specific primers in the conserved constant-segment region were used to synthesize first-strand cDNA for TCR alpha and beta chains. To control for contamination, every cDNA library was double barcoded, receiving both a SMART-Mk sample barcode and Illumina barcodes. TruSeq adapter sequences along with Illumina sample barcodes were introduced in two successive PCR steps. The Illumina HiSeq platform was used with custom primers to sequence TCR alpha and beta cDNA libraries. The source study handled its data this way. Unique molecular identifiers were extracted from raw reads with MiGEC, and CDR3 positions were determined with MiXCR. Recombination models were inferred per individual with the repgenHMM and IGoR tools using an EM algorithm. The analysis of shared clonotypes was done with the tcR package in R, with sharing normalized by the product of cloneset sizes. To study raw recombination free of thymic and clonal selection effects, out-of-frame nonproductive sequences were analyzed. TCRdb cleaned the public reads at Q25 with fastp, built clones with MiXCR and kept in-frame beta chains. Rows matching on CDR3 protein sequence are summarized as one entry with the most common DNA and genes. For this entry, the V and J calls and clone size follow TCRdb and not the study's own pipeline. The sample profile shows 350,000 or so distinct CDR3 sequences; 9% of them were found once. The top ten clones comprise about 9.1% of the sample.

All donors were healthy Caucasians. The researchers also sequenced three unrelated adults who were not twins: a male aged 18 to 30, a male aged 50 to 59, and a female aged 50 to 59. Using Miltenyi CD45RO+ enrichment and human naive T-cell isolation kits, memory (CD45RO+) and naive T cells were isolated from PBMC. The CDR3 contains 15 residues, cysteine and phenylalanine counted. The DNA shown is the 45-base CDR3, in frame from base 1. A distance of 11 bases separates the germline ends of V and J, which lose 0 bases and 6 bases respectively. CDR1 and CDR2, per the germline V gene, are SGHDN and FVKESK.

The TCR originated in a woman in her 50s in good health. Sequencing used naive T cells sorted from blood. The sample's cell subset or site label, decoded: cells isolated with a human naive T-cell isolation kit. The chain links TRBV14 with TRBJ2-2; too little of a D gene remains to name it. The CDR3 protein sequence reads: CASSQDTVPAGELFF. The base sequence is TGTGCCAGCAGCCAAGATACAGTCCCAGCCGGGGAGCTGTTTTTT.